The T cell receptor beta chain described here comes from a study of radiotherapy plus CTLA-4 blockade in lung cancer. The CDR3 consists of 13 residues. Trimming pared 4 bases from V and 10 bases from J, leaving 15 bases between. Per the germline V gene, CDR1 is SGHTS and CDR2 is YDEGEE. Turning to this clone: Its specificity is unknown.

Sequencing was performed with immunoSEQ multiplex PCR; in TCRdb, only in-frame clones are kept and a portion is missing. The table lists around 85,000 clones, around 87% of them singletons. Study-wide points: Blood-borne expansion of tumor-derived TCR clones followed radiotherapy plus ipilimumab.

The origin of this receptor is a human donor with non-small cell lung cancer who had a partial response to radiotherapy plus ipilimumab. The chain has TRBV5-8 and TRBJ2-1, with D possibly matching TRBD1 (6 bases). The sequencing used peripheral blood, collected from a patient treated with radiotherapy plus ipilimumab. CDR3 nucleotides: TGTGCCAGCAGCCGACCGGCGAGGGGGGAGCAGTTCTTC. Encoded protein: CASSRPARGEQFF. Full variable domain (outside the CDR3, taken from reference TRBV5-8 and TRBJ2-1): EAGVTQSPTHLIKTRGQQATLRCSPISGHTSVYWYQQALGLGLQFLLWYDEGEERNRGNFPPRFSGRQFPNYSSELNVNALELEDSALYLCASSRPARGEQFFGPGTRLTVL.